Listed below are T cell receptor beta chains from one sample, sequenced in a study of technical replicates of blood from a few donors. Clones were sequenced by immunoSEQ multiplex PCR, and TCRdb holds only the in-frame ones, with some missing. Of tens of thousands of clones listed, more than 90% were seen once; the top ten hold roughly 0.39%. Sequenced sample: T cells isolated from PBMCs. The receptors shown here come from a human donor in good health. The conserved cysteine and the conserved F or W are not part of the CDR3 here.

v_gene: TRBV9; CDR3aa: ASSVATSGYYNEQF
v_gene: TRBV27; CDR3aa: ASSLRREGIYEQY
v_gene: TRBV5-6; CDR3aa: ASSHIPWANTEAF
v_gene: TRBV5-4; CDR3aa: ASSLETGTSGYEQY
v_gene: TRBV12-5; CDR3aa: ASGLVQGYQGETQY
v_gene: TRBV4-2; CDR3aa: ASSPEPREAAGANVLT
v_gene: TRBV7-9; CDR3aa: ASSLAGGNYGYT
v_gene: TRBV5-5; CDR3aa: ASSLGHRGGNEQF
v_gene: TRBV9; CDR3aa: ASSVGYREFYGYT
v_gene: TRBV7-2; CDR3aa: ASSLVGTGGEKLF
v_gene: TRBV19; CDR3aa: ASSIQYGYT
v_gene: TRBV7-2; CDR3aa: ASSLESGSMTYEQY
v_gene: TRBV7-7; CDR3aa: ASSLFFLDTQY
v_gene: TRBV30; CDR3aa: AWSVGHGSYGYT
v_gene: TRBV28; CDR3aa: ASSLGDRGFYEQY
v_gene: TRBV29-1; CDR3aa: SVDSGQALL
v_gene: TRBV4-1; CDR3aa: ASSRGGGSYNEQF